The entry that follows covers one T cell receptor (beta chain) sequence. The record originates from a study of blood T cell repertoires in COVID-19. Study background: T cells, B-cell-depleted T cells, or PBMCs provided the cDNA or gDNA that served as material.

Germline CDR1 LNHDA, CDR2 SQIVND (reference sequence). Trimming removed 10 bases at V and 8 bases at J, with 14 bases between. This CDR3 is built from 12 residues. Clones were read by immunoSEQ multiplex PCR, and TCRdb kept only the in-frame ones, dropping some. The sample holds some 160,000 clones, 70% to 90% seen once. Patients from Seattle were sampled longitudinally, starting during active infection. Sample: peripheral blood. The V call is TRBV19, the J call TRBJ1-4; possible D gene TRBD1, 5 bases. The receptor's source is a woman of 80 years or more with COVID-19, enrolled during active disease. The CDR3 region has the DNA TGTGCCACCCGACGTCCAGGGGAAAAACTGTTTTTT. Translating it yields CATRRPGEKLFF.